Listed here are 18 T cell receptor beta chains from one sample, sequenced in a study of blood T cell repertoires in COVID-19. The assay was immunoSEQ multiplex PCR, and TCRdb's table has in-frame clones only and misses some. The sample has about 140,000 clones, around 83% seen once. Sequencing used peripheral blood. Receptors originate from a man aged 30-40 years with COVID-19, enrolled during active disease.

The V and J genes are TRBV4-2 and TRBJ2-3; D ambiguous. The CDR3 has 16 residues. V was cut by 1 base and J by 2 bases, with 13 bases left in between. Per germline, CDR1 LGHNA and CDR2 YNFKEQ. Here the CDR3 DNA reads TGTGCCAGCAGCCAAGGCGGTCAGCTTTCCACAGATACGCAGTATTTT. It codes for CASSQGGQLSTDTQYF.

The V and J genes are TRBV6-6 and TRBJ2-5; D possibly corresponds to TRBD2 (6 bases). The V gene lost 9 bases and the J gene lost 0 bases, with 8 bases spanning the gap. This CDR3 is built from 12 residues. CDR1 MNHNY and CDR2 SVGAGI come from the germline V gene (reference sequence). The CDR3 loop is CASRDYQETQYF. CDR3 DNA: TGTGCCAGTAGGGACTACCAAGAGACCCAGTACTTC.

This sequence joins TRBV5-4 and TRBJ2-7, with 11 nucleotides matching TRBD1. The CDR3 is 19 amino acids. Germline V gene data show CDR1 as SGHNT and CDR2 as YYREEE (reference sequence). V was clipped by 3 bases and J by 4 bases; unmatched bases: 18. CDR3 loop: CASSSSKGQGGSMPYEQYF. In DNA form, the CDR3 reads TGTGCCAGCAGCTCAAGCAAGGGACAGGGGGGTTCGATGCCTTACGAGCAGTACTTC. Based on the CDR3 plus reference TRBV5-4 and TRBJ2-7, the full variable domain is ETGVTQSPTHLIKTRGQQVTLRCSSQSGHNTVSWYQQALGQGPQFIFQYYREEENGRGNFPPRFSGLQFPNYSSELNVNALELDDSALYLCASSSSKGQGGSMPYEQYFGPGTRLTVT.

The rearrangement uses TRBV28 and TRBJ2-5; 8 bases match TRBD2. CDR1 is MDHEN and CDR2 is SYDVKM in the germline V gene. This CDR3 comprises 14 residues. The CDR3 sequence is CAAGGALVQETQYF. Written as DNA, the CDR3 is TGTGCGGCCGGGGGGGCCCTCGTTCAAGAGACCCAGTACTTC.

This clone was observed a few times. The chain couples TRBV5-5 to TRBJ2-7, with D possibly being TRBD2 (5 bases). This CDR3 contains 15 residues. The germline gives CDR1 SGHKS, CDR2 YYEKEE (reference sequence). With 0 bases removed from V and 4 bases from J, the gap between germline ends came to 14 bases. This CDR3 is CASSLVSRDGYEQYF. The CDR3 DNA reads TGTGCCAGCAGCTTGGTGAGTCGGGATGGGTACGAGCAGTACTTC.

V is TRBV7-2 and J is TRBJ1-2, with a tentative D call TRBD1 (5 bases). Germline loops: CDR1 SGHTA, CDR2 FQGNSA. V was shortened by 0 bases and J by 1 base, with 6 bases between the two germline ends. The CDR3 sequence is 14 residues long. CDR3 residues: CASSLAGGNYGYTF. The CDR3 DNA is TGTGCCAGCAGCTTAGCGGGGGGTAACTATGGCTACACCTTC.

V usage is TRBV4-3 and J usage is TRBJ2-3; no firm D call. Trimming took off 0 bases at V and 5 bases at J, with 9 bases between the two ends. The V gene's germline CDR1 is LGHNA and CDR2 YSLEER. The CDR3 sequence is 14 residues long. CDR3 residues: CASSQDNRRDTQYF. CDR3 sequence (DNA): TGCGCCAGCAGCCAAGATAATCGGAGAGATACGCAGTATTTT.

CDR3 region: CASSQIPGLSEAFF. The CDR3 DNA is TGTGCCAGTAGTCAGATTCCGGGACTTTCCGAAGCTTTCTTT. The V call is TRBV19, the J call TRBJ1-1; D is perhaps TRBD1 (5 bases). CDR1 and CDR2 from the germline V gene are LNHDA and SQIVND (reference sequence). Trimming pared 5 bases from V and 8 bases from J, leaving 18 bases between. There are 14 residues in the CDR3.

The chain joins TRBV7-8 to TRBJ2-3; D not certain. V was cut by 2 bases and J by 0 bases, with 15 bases left in between. The CDR3 spans 17 residues. Germline CDR1 and CDR2: SGHVS and FQNEAQ. CDR3 loop: CASSLQEDMSSTDTQYF. CDR3 nucleotides: TGTGCCAGCAGCTTACAAGAAGACATGTCTAGCACAGATACGCAGTATTTT.

In this sample, this clone turned up a few times. V usage is TRBV28 and J usage is TRBJ1-5; TRBD1 matches at 11 bases. This CDR3 contains 15 residues. J lost 7 bases, V lost 8 bases, and 10 bases had no gene match. Per the germline V gene, CDR1 is MDHEN and CDR2 is SYDVKM. CDR3 bases: TGTGCCAGCCGGACAGGGGGCTTTTCAGACCAGCCCCAGCATTTT. This gives the protein CASRTGGFSDQPQHF.

This rearrangement joins TRBV11-3 to TRBJ1-6; D unclear. The CDR3 runs 13 residues. Trimming shortened V by 2 bases and J by 9 bases, and 8 bases separated the two germline ends. Germline assignment: CDR1 SGHNT and CDR2 YENEEA. CDR3 region: CASSLKTGSPLHF. The CDR3 DNA is TGTGCCAGCAGCTTAAAGACTGGTTCACCCCTCCACTTT.

The chain recombines TRBV7-2 with TRBJ1-5; D possibly corresponds to TRBD1 (6 bases). The CDR3 sequence is 13 residues long. V was cut by 4 bases and J by 7 bases, with 11 bases left in between. From germline, CDR1 is SGHTA and CDR2 FQGNSA. The CDR3 loop reads CASSSRDNQPQHF. CDR3 DNA: TGTGCCAGCAGCTCCCGGGACAACCAGCCCCAGCATTTT.

Comments on this clone: At one of its ends the junction is not consistent with the germline gene, which may arise from a read error. This sequence joins TRBV5-1 and TRBJ2-7; tentatively, D is TRBD2 (6 bases). The CDR3 loop spans 15 amino acids. CDR1 is SGHRS and CDR2 is YFSETQ in the germline V gene. CDR3 coding DNA: TGCGCCAGCAGTTTGGGACTCGAGTCCTCCTACGAGCAGTACTTC. Translating it yields CASSLGLESSYEQYF.

The genes are TRBV19 and TRBJ2-5, with 13 positions matching TRBD2. Losses at the gene ends were 10 bases for V and 2 bases for J; bases not matched to a gene: 13. Germline CDR1 is LNHDA and CDR2 is SQIVND (reference sequence). The CDR3 extends over 17 amino acids. The CDR3 nucleotides read TGTGCCACCCGGAGACTACTAGCGGGAGGGCGGCAAGAGACCCAGTACTTC. Its translation: CATRRLLAGGRQETQYF.

The chain carries TRBV10-3 and TRBJ2-1, with 8 bases lining up with TRBD1. This CDR3 region has 13 residues. Germline assignment: CDR1 ENHRY and CDR2 SYGVKD. The V segment lost 5 bases and the J segment 8 bases; nucleotides outside the gene matches: 5. CDR3 in amino acids: CAISSRGQDEQFF. The CDR3 region has the DNA TGTGCCATCAGTTCCAGGGGGCAGGATGAGCAGTTCTTC.

The chain uses TRBV5-6 and TRBJ2-2; perhaps TRBD2 as D (5 bases). The germline gives CDR1 SGHDT, CDR2 YYEEEE. The V end lost 4 bases, the J end lost 6 bases, and 13 bases lay between the germline ends. The CDR3 has 14 residues. CDR3 in amino acids: CASSLELGAGELFF. The CDR3 DNA sequence: TGTGCCAGCAGCCTAGAACTCGGGGCCGGGGAGCTGTTTTTT.

J is TRBJ1-1 and V is TRBV7-9; D is undetermined. The germline V and J ends were trimmed by 5 bases and 10 bases, with 14 bases remaining between them. This CDR3 has 12 amino acids. Germline V lookup: CDR1 SEHNR, CDR2 FQNEAQ (reference sequence). The chain's CDR3 is CASSRNSLGAFF. The CDR3, as DNA: TGTGCCAGCAGCCGAAACAGTCTTGGAGCTTTCTTT.

A note on this clone: The sample contains more than one DNA sequence encoding this CDR3. This chain links TRBV19 with TRBJ1-5, with 9 bases identical to TRBD1. Per germline, CDR1 LNHDA and CDR2 SQIVND (reference sequence). The V and J ends lost 3 bases and 2 bases, in that order; junction bases with no gene match: 2. The CDR3 runs to 15 residues. The CDR3 sequence: CASSITGGGNQPQHF. The CDR3 DNA sequence: TGTGCCAGTAGTATTACAGGGGGCGGCAATCAGCCCCAGCATTTT.